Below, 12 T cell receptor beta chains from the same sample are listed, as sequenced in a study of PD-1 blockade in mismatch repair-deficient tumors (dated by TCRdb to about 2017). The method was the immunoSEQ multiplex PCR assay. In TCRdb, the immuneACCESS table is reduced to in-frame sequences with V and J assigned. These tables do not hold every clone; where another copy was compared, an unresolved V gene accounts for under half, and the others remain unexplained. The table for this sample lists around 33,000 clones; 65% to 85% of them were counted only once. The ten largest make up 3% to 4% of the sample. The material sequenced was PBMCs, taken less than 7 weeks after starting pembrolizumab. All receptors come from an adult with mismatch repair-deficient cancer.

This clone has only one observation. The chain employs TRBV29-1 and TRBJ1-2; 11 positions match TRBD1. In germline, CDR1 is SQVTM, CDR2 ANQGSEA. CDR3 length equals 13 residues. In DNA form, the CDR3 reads TGCAGTGTTTCACCGGGACAGGGGGATGGCTACACCTTC. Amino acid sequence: CSVSPGQGDGYTF.

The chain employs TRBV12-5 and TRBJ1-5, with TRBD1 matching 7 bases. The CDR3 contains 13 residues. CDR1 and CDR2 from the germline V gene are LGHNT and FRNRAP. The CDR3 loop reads CALARGNNQPQHF. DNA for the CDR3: TGTGCCCTGGCCAGGGGGAACAATCAGCCCCAGCATTTT.

DNA of the CDR3: TGTGCCAGCAGCCATAGCCTCGGGGATACGCAGTATTTT. Its translation is CASSHSLGDTQYF. V gene TRBV7-2 combines with J gene TRBJ2-3; no clear D gene. V lost 5 bases and J 6 bases, leaving 12 bases between the germline ends. Germline loops: CDR1 SGHTA, CDR2 FQGNSA. This CDR3 comprises 13 residues.

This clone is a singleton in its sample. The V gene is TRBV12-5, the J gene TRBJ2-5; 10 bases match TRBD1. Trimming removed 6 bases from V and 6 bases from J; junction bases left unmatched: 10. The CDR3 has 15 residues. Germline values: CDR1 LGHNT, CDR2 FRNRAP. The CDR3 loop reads CASGPGTGDVKTQYF. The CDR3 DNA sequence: TGTGCTAGTGGACCCGGGACAGGGGATGTTAAGACCCAGTACTTC.

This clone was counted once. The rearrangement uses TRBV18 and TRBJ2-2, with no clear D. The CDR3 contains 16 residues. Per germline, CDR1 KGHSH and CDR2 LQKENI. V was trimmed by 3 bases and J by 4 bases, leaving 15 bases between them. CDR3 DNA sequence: TGTGCCAGCTCACCCTGGGCCTTAAGATCCACCGGGGAGCTGTTTTTT. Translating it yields CASSPWALRSTGELFF.

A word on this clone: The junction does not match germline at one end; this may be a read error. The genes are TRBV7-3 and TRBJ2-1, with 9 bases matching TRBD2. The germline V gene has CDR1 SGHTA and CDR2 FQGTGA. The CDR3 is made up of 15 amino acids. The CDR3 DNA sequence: TGTGCCAGCAGCTTAAGTGGAGCGGGAGGCTCCAATTGGGTCTTC. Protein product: CASSLSGAGGSNWVF.

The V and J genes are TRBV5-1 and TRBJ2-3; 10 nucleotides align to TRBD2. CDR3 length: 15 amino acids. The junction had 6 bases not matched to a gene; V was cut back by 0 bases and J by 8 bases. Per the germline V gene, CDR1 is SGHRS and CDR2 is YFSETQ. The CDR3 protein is CASSLELAGAGTQYF. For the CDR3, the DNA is TGCGCCAGCAGCTTGGAGCTAGCGGGAGCGGGTACGCAGTATTTT.

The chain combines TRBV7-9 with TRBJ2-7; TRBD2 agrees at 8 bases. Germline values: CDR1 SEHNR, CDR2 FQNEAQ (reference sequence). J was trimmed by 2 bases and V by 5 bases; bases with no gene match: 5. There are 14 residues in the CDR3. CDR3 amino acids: CASSPSAGAYEQYF. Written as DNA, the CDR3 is TGTGCCAGCAGCCCGTCAGCGGGAGCCTACGAGCAGTACTTC.

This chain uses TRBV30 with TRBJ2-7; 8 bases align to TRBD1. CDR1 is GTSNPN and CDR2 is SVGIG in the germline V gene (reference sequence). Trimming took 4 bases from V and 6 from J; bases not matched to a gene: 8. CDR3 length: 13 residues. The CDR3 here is CAWTDRDPREQYF. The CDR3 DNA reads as TGTGCCTGGACGGACAGGGACCCCCGCGAGCAGTACTTC.

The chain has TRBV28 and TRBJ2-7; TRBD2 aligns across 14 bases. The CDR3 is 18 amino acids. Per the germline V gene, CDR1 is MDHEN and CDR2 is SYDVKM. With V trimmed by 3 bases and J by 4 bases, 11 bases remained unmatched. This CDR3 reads CASSFAGLAGAFSYEQYF. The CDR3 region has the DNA TGTGCCAGCAGTTTTGCGGGACTAGCGGGAGCATTTTCGTACGAGCAGTACTTC.

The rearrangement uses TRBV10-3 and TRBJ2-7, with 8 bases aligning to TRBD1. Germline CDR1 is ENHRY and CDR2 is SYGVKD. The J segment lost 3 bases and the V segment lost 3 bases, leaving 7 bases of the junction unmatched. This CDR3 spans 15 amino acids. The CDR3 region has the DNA TGTGCCATCAGTGAAGGAGACAGGGGCGGCTACGAGCAGTACTTC. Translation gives CAISEGDRGGYEQYF.

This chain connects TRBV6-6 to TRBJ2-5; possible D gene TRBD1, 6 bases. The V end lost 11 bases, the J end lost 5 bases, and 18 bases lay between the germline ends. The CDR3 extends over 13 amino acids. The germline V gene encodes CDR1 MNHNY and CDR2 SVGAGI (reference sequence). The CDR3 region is CASKPGAGETQYF. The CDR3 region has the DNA TGTGCCTCAAAACCAGGGGCTGGGGAGACCCAGTACTTC.